The clone carrying this T cell receptor (beta chain) was detected ten times or more. What it recognizes is unknown. CDR3 size: 12 residues. V shed 2 bases and J shed 4 bases, with 6 bases lying between them. Germline assignment: CDR1 KGHSH and CDR2 LQKENI. The data originate from a study of early T cells in non-severe SARS-CoV-2 infection. At the level of the study: Unsorted whole-blood RNA was sequenced in bulk, leaving chains unpaired. Broader study findings: VDJdb-based matching was biased toward anti-spike CD8 responses and missed private and CD4 specificities.

Unique molecular identifiers were affixed to single, distinct cDNA molecules. One entry per CDR3 protein results from TCRdb running MiXCR on the 5' RACE reads. This table holds over 50,000 distinct CDR3 sequences, roughly 12% found once. Sequenced: whole blood. This TCR was recovered from an adult who was a healthcare worker with PCR-confirmed SARS-CoV-2 infection or an uninfected control (not recorded which). The chain uses TRBV18 and TRBJ2-7, with no clear D. The CDR3 DNA reads as TGTGCCAGCTCACCAAATGGGTACGAGCAGTACTTC. Protein sequence: CASSPNGYEQYF.